The clone carrying this T cell receptor beta chain was observed a few times. This sample was taken from a study of blood T cell repertoires in COVID-19. Across the study: In each case, the material was cDNA or gDNA derived from T cells, B-cell-depleted T cells, or PBMCs.

Per the authors' pipeline: Reference gene primer amplification yielded estimated nucleated cell counts. This table comes from immunoSEQ multiplex PCR, and its TCRdb copy is limited to in-frame clones, with some not included. V, J and clone size are those of that table, while D and trimming were read from the DNA. This sample has roughly 250,000 clones, with 70% to 85% found just once. CDR1 and CDR2 from the germline V gene are SNHLY and FYNNEI. After removal of 4 bases from V and 0 bases from J, the junction contained 3 bases not matched to a gene. The CDR3 runs 16 residues. The TCR originated in a woman aged 80 or over with acute or convalescent COVID-19. The chain joins TRBV2 to TRBJ2-3; the match to TRBD2 covers 11 bases. Sequencing was done on a sample of peripheral blood. The CDR3 nucleotides are TGTGCCAGCAGTGGACTAGCGGGGTTTAGCACAGATACGCAGTATTTT. It is translated as CASSGLAGFSTDTQYF. The complete variable domain, with remaining parts taken from reference TRBV2 and TRBJ2-3, reads EPEVTQTPSHQVTQMGQEVILRCVPISNHLYFYWYRQILGQKVEFLVSFYNNEISEKSEIFDDQFSVERPDGSNFTLKIRSTKLEDSAMYFCASSGLAGFSTDTQYFGPGTRLTVL.